In this sample, the clone carrying this TCR beta chain turned up a few times. The antigen remains undetermined. In the PCR, 60 Vbeta and 13 Jbeta primers were used. Method: immunoSEQ multiplex PCR; TCRdb's copy keeps in-frame clones and lacks some. The top ten clones hold roughly 7.8% of a sample with 95,000 to 110,000 clones, about 80% of them seen once. This sample is drawn from a study of cytomegalovirus exposure and HLA in healthy donors. Study background: Some 77 million unique TCRs from HLA-typed donors were held in an early release of data. Study results and caveats: Prior analysis indicated that the majority of TCR beta V segments exhibited productivity approximately 87% or approximately 30% of the time. Researchers reported from a later analysis that most CMV-associated TCR beta chains appeared HLA-restricted.

The source is a man aged 25 to 40 in good health and CMV-seronegative. The sample comprised PBMCs.

CDR3 in amino acids: CASSSWTGWDQPQHF. The CDR3, as DNA: TGTGCCAGCAGCTCGTGGACAGGGTGGGATCAGCCCCAGCATTTT. The V and J genes are TRBV5-6 and TRBJ1-5; 8 bases are shared with TRBD1. With V trimmed by 3 bases and J by 5 bases, 7 bases remained unmatched. Germline values: CDR1 SGHDT, CDR2 YYEEEE. The CDR3 totals 15 residues.